This TCR beta chain was recorded in a study of T cell repertoires in cytomegalovirus infection. Study overall: The public TCR beta signatures pointed to both CMV infection and matching HLA type. Study conclusions and caveats: Dominating the ex vivo response were HLA-C-restricted CMV-specific TCR beta clonotypes. Individuals carrying CMV plus the relevant HLA were identified by cumulative frequency of public TCR beta families.

TCRdb ran MiXCR on the reads and lists one entry per CDR3 protein. Among hundreds of thousands of distinct CDR3 sequences listed, about 11% were seen once. This clonotype was seen ten or more times. No antigen is known for it. Germline loops: CDR1 SGHTA, CDR2 FQGNSA. V shed 0 bases and J shed 7 bases, with 13 bases lying between them. This CDR3 comprises 15 residues. What was sequenced was PBMCs. The chain combines TRBV7-2 with TRBJ1-5; no firm D call. The receptor comes from a human donor in good health (CMV status not recorded). Some clones in this sample may be carry-over from other donors' samples. The CDR3 is CASSLAQNLGQPQHF. The CDR3 DNA reads TGTGCCAGCAGCTTAGCGCAAAACCTGGGGCAGCCCCAGCATTTT.